What follows describes a single TCR beta chain. Germline CDR1 reads LNHDA; CDR2 reads SQIVND (reference sequence). This CDR3 is 15 amino acids long. V lost 5 bases and J lost 6; bases outside the gene matches: 11. These data belong to a study of control samples from healthy donors and cancer patients. The repertoire was sequenced with immunoSEQ multiplex PCR; TCRdb's copy has only in-frame clones and lacks some. The sample has about 180,000 clones, about 90% seen once. The source of this sequence is a woman between 40 and 55 years old in good health. Sequenced input: blood. The chain recombines TRBV19 with TRBJ2-5; 8 nucleotides line up with TRBD1. The CDR3, as DNA: TGTGCCAGTAGTGCCCAGGCGGACAGGGCTAAGACCCAGTACTTC. Residues: CASSAQADRAKTQYF.